This T cell receptor beta chain was sequenced during a study of T cells in Graves' hyperthyroidism and ophthalmopathy. This clonotype turned up a few times. The CDR3 spans 18 residues. V trimming: 3 bases; J trimming: 3 bases; junction bases outside the gene matches: 12. CDR1 and CDR2 (germline): WSHSY, SAAADI. RNA transcripts provided the source from which TCR beta CDR3 regions were amplified. First-round RT-PCR with HTBI primers amplified the TCR CDR3 region. MiXCR, applied by TCRdb to the multiplex PCR reads, yields one record per CDR3 protein. The sample consists of roughly 660,000 distinct CDR3 sequences, around a sixth of them appearing once.

Specimen: blood. The TCR comes from a man aged 50 to 59 with Graves' hyperthyroidism. The chain uses TRBV10-2 and TRBJ2-7; 12 nucleotides agree with TRBD2. CDR3 region: CASSDQSGLAGPHYEQYF. The CDR3, as DNA: TGCGCCAGCAGTGACCAATCGGGACTAGCGGGTCCGCACTACGAGCAGTACTTC.